The rows below give T cell receptor beta chains drawn from one sample of a study of blood T cell repertoires in COVID-19. Clones were read by immunoSEQ multiplex PCR, and TCRdb kept only the in-frame ones, dropping some. Of some 67,000 clones in the sample, roughly 89% were seen once. Sequenced input: peripheral blood. These receptors originate from a woman of 80 years or more with acute or convalescent COVID-19. CDR3s include the opening cysteine and the closing phenylalanine or tryptophan. The order of the fields is V gene, D gene, clone size, J gene, CDR3 DNA, CDR3 protein. The D gene is left open where the match is weak. Rows give clone size only sometimes, using once, few, many, or a class for an expanded clone.

V gene: TRBV7-2
D gene: .
clone size: .
J gene: TRBJ1-5
CDR3 DNA: TGTGCCAGCAGCTTGTCAGGGTATCAGCCCCAGCATTTT
CDR3 protein: CASSLSGYQPQHF

V gene: TRBV27
D gene: TRBD1
clone size: .
J gene: TRBJ1-2
CDR3 DNA: TGTGCCAGCAGTGCCCCGGGACAGGGGTATTATGGCTACACCTTC
CDR3 protein: CASSAPGQGYYGYTF

V gene: TRBV6-4
D gene: TRBD1
clone size: .
J gene: TRBJ1-6
CDR3 DNA: TGTGCCAGCAGCCCGGACAGGGCCTCACCCCTCCACTTT
CDR3 protein: CASSPDRASPLHF

V gene: TRBV2
D gene: .
clone size: medium-sized
J gene: TRBJ2-7
CDR3 DNA: TGTGCCAGCAGTGAGTTTCAGTGGCCGTCCGAGCAGTACTTC
CDR3 protein: CASSEFQWPSEQYF

V gene: TRBV14
D gene: .
clone size: .
J gene: TRBJ1-2
CDR3 DNA: TGTGCCAGCAGCAAATACAGGGCCCGTCTTCAGAATGGCTACACCTTC
CDR3 protein: CASSKYRARLQNGYTF

V gene: TRBV9
D gene: .
clone size: .
J gene: TRBJ1-3
CDR3 DNA: TGTGCCAGCAGCCCAGCGAACCGGCAGGGAAACACCATATATTTT
CDR3 protein: CASSPANRQGNTIYF

V gene: TRBV12-3/TRBV12-4
D gene: .
clone size: once
J gene: TRBJ1-6
CDR3 DNA: TGTGCCAGCAGCTCGGGTCCTGGTTCACCCCTCCACTTT
CDR3 protein: CASSSGPGSPLHF

V gene: TRBV10-3
D gene: TRBD1
clone size: once
J gene: TRBJ2-3
CDR3 DNA: TGTGCCATCAGCCGACAGGGTCAGGGGTCAGATACGCAGTATTTT
CDR3 protein: CAISRQGQGSDTQYF

V gene: TRBV7-9
D gene: .
clone size: once
J gene: TRBJ1-6
CDR3 DNA: TGTGCCAGCAGCGTAAAAATGGGGAGCTCCTATAATTCACCCCTCCACTTT
CDR3 protein: CASSVKMGSSYNSPLHF

V gene: TRBV6-5
D gene: .
clone size: .
J gene: TRBJ1-2
CDR3 DNA: TGTGCCAGCAAGCTCCAACAGATCTATGGCTACACCTTC
CDR3 protein: CASKLQQIYGYTF

V gene: TRBV5-6
D gene: TRBD1
clone size: .
J gene: TRBJ1-6
CDR3 DNA: TGTGCCAGCAGCTTTCAGGACAGGAATTCACCCCTCCACTTT
CDR3 protein: CASSFQDRNSPLHF

V gene: TRBV7-2
D gene: .
clone size: .
J gene: TRBJ1-4
CDR3 DNA: TGTGCCAGCAGCTTAGAAGGGGCCGGGAGTAGGGAAAAACTGTTTTTT
CDR3 protein: CASSLEGAGSREKLFF

V gene: TRBV19
D gene: .
clone size: few
J gene: TRBJ1-5
CDR3 DNA: TGTGCCAGTAGTATCCTGGGGGCAGGCGGTCAGCCCCAGCATTTT
CDR3 protein: CASSILGAGGQPQHF

V gene: TRBV7-2
D gene: TRBD1
clone size: .
J gene: TRBJ1-5
CDR3 DNA: TGTGCCAGCAGCTTAGACGGACAGGGCATTCAGCCCCAGCATTTT
CDR3 protein: CASSLDGQGIQPQHF

V gene: TRBV5-4
D gene: TRBD2
clone size: .
J gene: TRBJ2-3
CDR3 DNA: TGTGCCAGCAGACCCGGGACTAGCGGGAGAAGCACAGATACGCAGTATTTT
CDR3 protein: CASRPGTSGRSTDTQYF

V gene: TRBV5-5
D gene: TRBD1
clone size: .
J gene: TRBJ2-5
CDR3 DNA: TGTGCCAGCAGTTTACAGGGACAGCTCCAGCAAGAGACCCAGTACTTC
CDR3 protein: CASSLQGQLQQETQYF

V gene: TRBV12-2
D gene: .
clone size: .
J gene: TRBJ2-7
CDR3 DNA: TGTGCAAGTCGAAAGACGGTGGGGGGTTGGAGGGAGCAGTACTTC
CDR3 protein: CASRKTVGGWREQYF